This T cell receptor (beta chain) was recorded in a study of T cell responses to AZD1222 COVID-19 vaccine. Study findings and constraints: There were mostly white British donors and more females than males, and clonal diversity was possibly underestimated.

A remark on this clone: The antigen remains undetermined.

V was cut by 5 bases and J by 0 bases, with 13 bases left in between. The CDR3 runs to 16 residues. Germline loops: CDR1 LNHDA, CDR2 SQIVND (reference sequence). Only in-frame clones appear in the TCRdb table, and some are missing; sequencing was by immunoSEQ multiplex PCR. The sample lists tens of thousands of clones, about 85% occurring once. The receptor comes from an adult in good health. The input for sequencing was peripheral blood, taken on day 0 of AZD1222 vaccination. The rearrangement joins TRBV19 to TRBJ1-4, with a weak D call TRBD1 (5 bases). The CDR3 reads CASSANDRATNEKLFF. CDR3 coding DNA: TGTGCCAGTAGTGCGAACGACAGAGCAACTAATGAAAAACTGTTTTTT.